The next 11 T cell receptor beta chains were all read from a single sample in a study of shared clonotypes between healthy human individuals. Some clones are missing from TCRdb's copy, which holds only in-frame ones; the method was immunoSEQ multiplex PCR. The sample holds some 2 million clones; about 95% are singletons and the top ten take more than 0.9%. CD45RO-negative cells were positively selected for CCR7, leaving out terminally differentiated effector memory CD45RA+ cells. The sample was naive CD8+ T cells sorted from blood. Receptor source: a man aged 18 to 30 in good health.

The rearrangement uses TRBV4-1 and TRBJ1-1; D is perhaps TRBD1 (5 bases). CDR3 length: 15 residues. Trimming removed 4 bases from V and 5 bases from J, with 17 bases in between. Germline-derived CDR1 and CDR2 are MGHRA and YSYEKL. CDR3: CASSLLAGERTEAFF. CDR3 nucleotides: TGCGCCAGCAGCCTTCTCGCGGGGGAGAGGACTGAAGCTTTCTTT.

The V and J genes are TRBV28 and TRBJ1-2; D is ambiguous. Germline loops: CDR1 MDHEN, CDR2 SYDVKM. This CDR3 is built from 17 residues. Trimming pared 6 bases from V and 2 bases from J, leaving 22 bases between. The CDR3 sequence: CASSPREHPGANYGYTF. CDR3 sequence (DNA): TGTGCCAGCAGCCCGAGAGAACACCCAGGCGCAAACTATGGCTACACCTTC.

The gene calls are TRBV29-1 and TRBJ2-7; D could derive from TRBD1 or TRBD2 (5 bases each). This CDR3 has 12 residues. V lost 1 base and J 4 bases, leaving 8 bases between the germline ends. Germline lookup yields CDR1 SQVTM and CDR2 ANQGSEA. CDR3 sequence reads: CSVEGDHYEQYF. The DNA for the CDR3 is TGCAGCGTTGAAGGGGACCATTACGAGCAGTACTTC.

Here the CDR3 reads CASRSGQGNQPQHF. Here the CDR3 DNA reads TGTGCCAGCAGATCGGGACAGGGCAATCAGCCCCAGCATTTT. The rearrangement joins TRBV28 to TRBJ1-5, with 8 bases aligning to TRBD1. The germline gives CDR1 MDHEN, CDR2 SYDVKM. The V gene end was trimmed by 6 bases and the J gene end by 2 bases; junction bases not matched to a gene: 3. This CDR3 has 14 residues.

J is TRBJ2-1 and V is TRBV5-1; D gene unclear. The V gene lost 3 bases and the J gene lost 3 bases, with 7 bases spanning the gap. The CDR3 has 13 amino acids. Germline V CDR1 and CDR2: SGHRS, YFSETQ. The CDR3 is CASSSDYYNEQFF. For the CDR3, the DNA is TGCGCCAGCAGCTCGGATTACTACAATGAGCAGTTCTTC.

The chain has TRBV7-9 and TRBJ2-6; TRBD1 agrees at 8 bases. Trimming took 3 bases from V and 4 from J; bases not matched to a gene: 8. This CDR3 has 17 residues. CDR1 and CDR2 from the germline V gene are SEHNR and FQNEAQ (reference sequence). Here the CDR3 DNA reads TGTGCCAGCAGCTTGAGGACAGGGTCTTCCGGGGCCAACGTCCTGACTTTC. Protein: CASSLRTGSSGANVLTF.

This chain joins TRBV6-5 and TRBJ1-1, with D possibly matching TRBD1 (5 bases). From germline, CDR1 is MNHEY and CDR2 SVGAGI. The V gene lost 2 bases and the J gene lost 3 bases, with 13 bases spanning the gap. This CDR3 contains 15 residues. The CDR3 DNA is TGTGCCAGCAGTTACCGAGGGGCTGGGGACACTGAAGCTTTCTTT. Encoded protein: CASSYRGAGDTEAFF.

V gene TRBV7-9 combines with J gene TRBJ2-7; D remains unclear. The CDR3 spans 14 residues. V was cut by 0 bases and J by 5 bases, with 11 bases left in between. Looked up from germline, CDR1 is SEHNR and CDR2 is FQNEAQ (reference sequence). CDR3 nucleotide sequence: TGTGCCAGCAGCTTAGCAGGGTTCGTCGACGAGCAGTACTTC. Its protein product is CASSLAGFVDEQYF.

This clone appeared once. A much larger clone lies one base from this, so it may be a read error. Distinct nucleotide sequences in the sample also encode this CDR3. The chain couples TRBV9 to TRBJ2-7; weak D call: TRBD2 (7 bases). Germline V gene lookup returns CDR1 SGDLS and CDR2 YYNGEE. The V end lost 0 bases, the J end lost 2 bases, and 9 bases lay between the germline ends. The CDR3 has 14 residues. The CDR3 reads CASSVGGGAYEQYF. CDR3 DNA sequence: TGTGCCAGCAGCGTAGGAGGGGGGGCCTACGAGCAGTACTTC.

The sample holds one count of this clone. The chain uses TRBV7-2 and TRBJ1-2; TRBD1 agrees at 11 bases. The CDR3 has 18 residues. V gave up 6 bases and J gave up 5 bases; unmatched junction bases: 17. The V gene's germline CDR1 is SGHTA and CDR2 FQGNSA. CDR3 sequence reads: CASRQMRPTGTGGYGYTF. DNA for the CDR3: TGTGCCAGCAGACAAATGCGACCCACCGGGACAGGGGGGTATGGCTACACCTTC.

J is TRBJ1-4 and V is TRBV28; D not resolved. The CDR3 sequence is 16 residues long. Deletions cut 6 bases from V and 3 bases from J, with 17 bases between. Germline V gene sequence: CDR1 MDHEN, CDR2 SYDVKM. CDR3 sequence: CASRGRFLGANEKLFF. CDR3 coding DNA: TGTGCCAGCAGGGGCAGATTTTTGGGTGCTAATGAAAAACTGTTTTTT.